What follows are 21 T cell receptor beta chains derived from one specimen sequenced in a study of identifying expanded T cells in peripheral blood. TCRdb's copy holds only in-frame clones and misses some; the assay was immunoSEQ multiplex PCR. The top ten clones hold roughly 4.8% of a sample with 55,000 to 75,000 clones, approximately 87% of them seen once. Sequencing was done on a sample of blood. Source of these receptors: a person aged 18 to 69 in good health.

The CDR3 loop reads CASSPFGYEQFF. CDR3 nucleotide sequence: TGTGCCAGCAGCCCGTTTGGGTATGAGCAGTTCTTC. The V gene is TRBV7-9, the J gene TRBJ2-1; D call uncertain. This CDR3 comprises 12 residues. Trimming took off 5 bases at V and 8 bases at J, with 10 bases between the two ends. Germline CDR1 SEHNR, CDR2 FQNEAQ (reference sequence).

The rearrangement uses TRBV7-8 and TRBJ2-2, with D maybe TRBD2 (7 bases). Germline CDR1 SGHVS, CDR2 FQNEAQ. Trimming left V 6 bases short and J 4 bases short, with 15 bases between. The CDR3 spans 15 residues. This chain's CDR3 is CASSVAGGPTGELFF. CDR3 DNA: TGTGCCAGCAGTGTGGCCGGGGGGCCCACCGGGGAGCTGTTTTTT.

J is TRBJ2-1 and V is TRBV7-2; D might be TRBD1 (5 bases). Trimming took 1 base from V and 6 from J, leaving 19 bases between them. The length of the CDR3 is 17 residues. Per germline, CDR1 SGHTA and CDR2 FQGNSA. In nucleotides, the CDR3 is TGTGCCAGCAGCTTAGGTCCGAATTTGGGGCCAAGCAATGAGCAGTTCTTC. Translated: CASSLGPNLGPSNEQFF.

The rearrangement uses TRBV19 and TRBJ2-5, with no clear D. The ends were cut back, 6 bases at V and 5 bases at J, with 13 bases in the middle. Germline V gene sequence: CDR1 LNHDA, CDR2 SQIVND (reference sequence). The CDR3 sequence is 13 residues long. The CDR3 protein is CASRPISSETQYF. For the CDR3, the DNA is TGTGCCAGTAGGCCGATTAGCTCGGAGACCCAGTACTTC.

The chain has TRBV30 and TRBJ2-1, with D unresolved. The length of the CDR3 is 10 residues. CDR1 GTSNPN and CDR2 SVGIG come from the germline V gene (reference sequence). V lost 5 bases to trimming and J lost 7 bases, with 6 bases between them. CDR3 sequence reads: CAWEINEQFF. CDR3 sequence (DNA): TGTGCCTGGGAGATAAATGAGCAGTTCTTC.

The CDR3 loop reads CASSEYGRANEKLFF. CDR3 nucleotides: TGTGCCAGCAGTGAATATGGCAGGGCCAATGAAAAACTGTTTTTT. V usage is TRBV25-1 and J usage is TRBJ1-4; the D gene is possibly TRBD1 (5 bases). This CDR3 has 15 residues. The V end lost 0 bases, the J end lost 5 bases, and 10 bases lay between the germline ends. Germline V gene data show CDR1 as MGHDK and CDR2 as SYGVNS.

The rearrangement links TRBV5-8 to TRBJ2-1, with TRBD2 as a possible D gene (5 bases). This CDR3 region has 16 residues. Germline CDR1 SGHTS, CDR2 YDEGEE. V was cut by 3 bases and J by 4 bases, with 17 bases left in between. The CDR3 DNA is TGTGCCAGCAGCTCCCAAGGGAGAACCCTTTACAATGAGCAGTTCTTC. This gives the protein CASSSQGRTLYNEQFF.

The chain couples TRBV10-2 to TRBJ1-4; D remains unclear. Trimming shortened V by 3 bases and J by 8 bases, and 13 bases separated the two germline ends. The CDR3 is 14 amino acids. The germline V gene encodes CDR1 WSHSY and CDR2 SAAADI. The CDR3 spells CASSDRPTLEKLFF. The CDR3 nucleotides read TGCGCCAGCAGTGATCGGCCCACGCTCGAAAAACTGTTTTTT.

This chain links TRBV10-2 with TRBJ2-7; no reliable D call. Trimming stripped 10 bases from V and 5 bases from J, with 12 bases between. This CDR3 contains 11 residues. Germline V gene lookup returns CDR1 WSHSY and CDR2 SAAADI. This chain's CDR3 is CAIKNGHEQYF. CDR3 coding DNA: TGCGCCATTAAGAACGGCCACGAGCAGTACTTC.

The CDR3: CASRNPFGNTIYF. CDR3 DNA sequence: TGTGCCAGCAGAAACCCTTTTGGAAACACCATATATTTT. This chain connects TRBV28 to TRBJ1-3, with unresolved D. CDR1 and CDR2 from the germline V gene are MDHEN and SYDVKM. The length of the CDR3 is 13 residues. The V end was cut by 6 bases, the J end by 3 bases, with 9 bases between.

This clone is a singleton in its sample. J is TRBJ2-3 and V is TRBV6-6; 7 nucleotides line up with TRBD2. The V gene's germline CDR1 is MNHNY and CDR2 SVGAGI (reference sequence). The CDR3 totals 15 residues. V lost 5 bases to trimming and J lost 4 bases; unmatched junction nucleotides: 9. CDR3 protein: CASSTGTGGPDTQYF. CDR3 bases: TGTGCCAGCAGTACCGGGACGGGAGGACCAGATACGCAGTATTTT.

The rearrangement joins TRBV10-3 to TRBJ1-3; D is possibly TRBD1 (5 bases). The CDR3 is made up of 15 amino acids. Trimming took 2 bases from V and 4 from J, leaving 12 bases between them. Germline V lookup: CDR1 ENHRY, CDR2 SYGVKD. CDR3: CAISEAGGTGNTIYF. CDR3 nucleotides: TGTGCCATCAGTGAGGCGGGAGGGACCGGAAACACCATATATTTT.

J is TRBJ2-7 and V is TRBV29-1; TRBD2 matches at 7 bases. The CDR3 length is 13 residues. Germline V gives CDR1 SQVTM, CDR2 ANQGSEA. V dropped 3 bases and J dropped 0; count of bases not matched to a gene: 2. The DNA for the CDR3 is TGCAGCGTTGATCGGGAGGACTCCTACGAGCAGTACTTC. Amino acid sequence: CSVDREDSYEQYF.

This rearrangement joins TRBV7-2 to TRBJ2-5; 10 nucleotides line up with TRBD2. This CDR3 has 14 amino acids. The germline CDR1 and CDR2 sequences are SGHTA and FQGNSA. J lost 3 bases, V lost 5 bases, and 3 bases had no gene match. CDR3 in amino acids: CASSIGLAEETQYF. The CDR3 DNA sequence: TGTGCCAGCAGCATAGGACTAGCGGAAGAGACCCAGTACTTC.

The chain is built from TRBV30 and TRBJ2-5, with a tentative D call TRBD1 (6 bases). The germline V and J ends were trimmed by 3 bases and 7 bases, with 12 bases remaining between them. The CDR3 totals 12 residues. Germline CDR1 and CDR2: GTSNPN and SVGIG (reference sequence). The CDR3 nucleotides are TGTGCCTGGAGCAACAGGGAGTGGACCCAGTACTTC. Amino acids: CAWSNREWTQYF.

CDR3 nucleotides: TGTGCCAGTAGCGCGGGGGGGAACACTGAAGCTTTCTTT. It is translated as CASSAGGNTEAFF. The gene calls are TRBV19 and TRBJ1-1; TRBD1 might be the D (5 bases). The CDR3 covers 13 residues. Germline V lookup: CDR1 LNHDA, CDR2 SQIVND (reference sequence). Trimming took off 6 bases at V and 1 base at J, with 9 bases between the two ends.

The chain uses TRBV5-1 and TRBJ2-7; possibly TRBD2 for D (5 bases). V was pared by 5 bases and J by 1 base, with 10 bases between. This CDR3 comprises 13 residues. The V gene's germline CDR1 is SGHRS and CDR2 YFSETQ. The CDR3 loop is CASSLAFSYEQYF. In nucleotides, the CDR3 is TGCGCCAGCAGTCTAGCCTTTTCCTACGAGCAGTACTTC. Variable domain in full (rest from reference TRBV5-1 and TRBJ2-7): KAGVTQTPRYLIKTRGQQVTLSCSPISGHRSVSWYQQTPGQGLQFLFEYFSETQRNKGNFPGRFSGRQFSNSRSEMNVSTLELGDSALYLCASSLAFSYEQYFGPGTRLTVT.

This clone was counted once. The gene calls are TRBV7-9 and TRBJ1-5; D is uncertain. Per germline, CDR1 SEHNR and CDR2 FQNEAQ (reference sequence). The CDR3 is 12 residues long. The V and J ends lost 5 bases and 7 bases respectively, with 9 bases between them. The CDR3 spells CASSRQGQPQHF. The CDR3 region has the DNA TGTGCCAGCAGCCGTCAAGGGCAGCCCCAGCATTTT. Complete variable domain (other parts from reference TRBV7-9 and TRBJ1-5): DTGVSQNPRHKITKRGQNVTFRCDPISEHNRLYWYRQTLGQGPEFLTYFQNEAQLEKSRLLSDRFSAERPKGSFSTLEIQRTEQGDSAMYLCASSRQGQPQHFGDGTRLSIL.

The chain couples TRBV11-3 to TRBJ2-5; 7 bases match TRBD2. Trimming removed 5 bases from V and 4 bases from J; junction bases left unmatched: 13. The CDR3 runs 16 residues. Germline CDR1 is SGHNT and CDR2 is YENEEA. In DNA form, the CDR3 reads TGTGCCAGCAGCAACAGACGGCCGGGGAGGGGAGAGACCCAGTACTTC. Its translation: CASSNRRPGRGETQYF.

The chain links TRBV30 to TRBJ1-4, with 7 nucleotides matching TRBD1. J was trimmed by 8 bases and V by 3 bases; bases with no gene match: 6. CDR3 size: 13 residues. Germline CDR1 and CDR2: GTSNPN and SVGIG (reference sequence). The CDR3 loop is CAWRKDRYEKLFF. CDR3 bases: TGTGCCTGGAGAAAGGACAGGTACGAAAAACTGTTTTTT.

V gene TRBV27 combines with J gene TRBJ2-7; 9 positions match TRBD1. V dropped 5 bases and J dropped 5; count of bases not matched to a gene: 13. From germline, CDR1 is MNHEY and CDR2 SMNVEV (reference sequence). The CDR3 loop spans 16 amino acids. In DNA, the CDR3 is TGTGCCAGCAGTACCTACCCCGGGACAGGGTCCCACGAGCAGTACTTC. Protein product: CASSTYPGTGSHEQYF.